This TCR beta chain was captured by sequencing in a study of blood T cell repertoires in COVID-19. Across the study: Acute and convalescent COVID-19 specimens originated in the United States, Italy and Spain. Nucleic acid was either cDNA or gDNA, and it came from T cells, B-cell-depleted T cells, or PBMCs.

Clones were sequenced by immunoSEQ multiplex PCR, and TCRdb holds only the in-frame ones, with some missing. The sample has more than 250,000 clones; 83% are singletons. Germline values: CDR1 MNHEY, CDR2 SMNVEV (reference sequence). The CDR3 length equals 11 residues, ends included. Regarding this clone: The conserved phenylalanine or tryptophan is not found at the CDR3 terminus, so this likely reflects a read error. It is unclear where the CDR3 begins or ends on the DNA, so no DNA is shown, and the CDR3 is as TCRdb lists it.

V usage is TRBV27 and J usage is TRBJ2-7; the D call TRBD2 from the table was never checked on the DNA. The source is a man between 60 and 75 years old who had recovered from COVID-19. Specimen: peripheral blood. The CDR3: CASSRGLPSDG.